A single sample is the source of the 10 T cell receptor beta chains below, sequenced in a study of T cells in Graves' hyperthyroidism and ophthalmopathy. Regions amplified from RNA transcripts were the TCR beta CDR3 regions. HTBI primers were used for first-round RT-PCR of the TCR CDR3. TCRdb used MiXCR to reprocess the multiplex PCR reads, holding one entry per CDR3 protein. This table has a few hundred thousand distinct CDR3 sequences, roughly 15% appearing once. Sequenced input: blood. These receptors were taken from a woman aged 60-70 years with Graves' ophthalmopathy.

With regard to this clonotype: With a much larger clone just one base away, this may be a read error. The V call is TRBV28, the J call TRBJ1-5, with D perhaps matching TRBD1 (6 bases). This CDR3 has 13 amino acids. The ends were cut back, 10 bases at V and 2 bases at J, with 12 bases in the middle. Germline CDR1 and CDR2: MDHEN and SYDVKM. The CDR3 bases are TGTGCCACCGGGGGCGTTCGCAATCAGCCCCAGCATTTT. Its protein product is CATGGVRNQPQHF.

This clonotype showed up just a few times. The chain recombines TRBV4-1 with TRBJ2-7; 14 bases map to TRBD2. The germline gives CDR1 MGHRA, CDR2 YSYEKL. The CDR3 has 18 amino acids. The J segment lost 3 bases and the V segment lost 1 base, leaving 8 bases of the junction unmatched. The DNA for the CDR3 is TGCGCCAGCAGCCAAGTAGGACTAGCGGGAGGTGGGCTCTACGAGCAGTACTTC. It translates to CASSQVGLAGGGLYEQYF.

This clonotype was detected ten times or more. The V gene is TRBV12-3 or TRBV12-4, the J gene TRBJ1-6; D is ambiguous. There are 17 residues in the CDR3. The germline V and J ends were trimmed by 2 bases and 1 base, with 12 bases remaining between them. CDR3 nucleotides: TGTGCCAGCAGTTTACGGGGATTTGGTTCCTATAATTCACCCCTCCACTTT. It specifies CASSLRGFGSYNSPLHF.

This clonotype was seen at least ten times. The rearrangement uses TRBV15 and TRBJ1-5; D unresolved. This CDR3 has 13 amino acids. V lost 8 bases to trimming and J lost 0 bases, with 8 bases between them. Germline V gives CDR1 LNHNV, CDR2 YYDKDF (reference sequence). In DNA, the CDR3 is TGTGCCACCCGGGCCCATAGCAATCAGCCCCAGCATTTT. Residues: CATRAHSNQPQHF.

This clonotype was picked up many times. The rearrangement links TRBV28 to TRBJ2-3, with 11 bases aligning to TRBD2. This CDR3 has 15 residues. CDR1 is MDHEN, CDR2 SYDVKM, per germline. V shed 4 bases and J 5 bases; nucleotides not matched to a gene: 5. As DNA, the CDR3 is TGTGCCAGCAGTTCCTTAGCGGGAGGGGAAGATACGCAGTATTTT. It codes for CASSSLAGGEDTQYF.

Comments on this clonotype: It may be a read error: a sequence one base away is much more abundant. The V call is TRBV12-3 or TRBV12-4, the J call TRBJ1-4; no clear D. This CDR3 is 14 amino acids long. V lost 2 bases, J lost 4 bases, and 8 bases lay in between. The CDR3 protein is CASSLNQLNEKLFF. For the CDR3, the DNA is TGTGCCAGCAGTTTAAACCAGCTTAATGAAAAACTGTTTTTT.

This clonotype was seen ten or more times. The chain recombines TRBV18 with TRBJ1-3, with no clear D. The V end was cut by 3 bases, the J end by 4 bases, with 16 bases between. The CDR3 loop spans 16 amino acids. Looked up from germline, CDR1 is KGHSH and CDR2 is LQKENI. CDR3 DNA: TGTGCCAGCTCACCCCCCGGCGGGTTGGGCGGAAACACCATATATTTT. It is translated as CASSPPGGLGGNTIYF.

Many counts were recorded for this clonotype. This chain uses TRBV6-1 with TRBJ1-5; possibly TRBD1 for D (5 bases). V lost 9 bases, J lost 4 bases, and 19 bases lay in between. This CDR3 has 15 amino acids. Germline V gives CDR1 MNHNS, CDR2 SASEGT. The DNA of the CDR3 is TGTGCCAGTAACCAGATCGCCGGGGGTAATCAGCCCCAGCATTTT. Protein product: CASNQIAGGNQPQHF.

This clonotype occurred many times. This chain connects TRBV12-3 or TRBV12-4 to TRBJ2-4, with TRBD1 identical over 11 bases. CDR3 length: 14 amino acids. Germline trimming cut 5 bases from V and 8 bases from J; bases unmatched to any gene: 5. CDR3 DNA: TGTGCCAGCAGTCTGGACAGGGGGCGAGACATTCAGTACTTC. As protein: CASSLDRGRDIQYF.

This CDR3 is CASSSGVGANEQFF. CDR3 nucleotides: TGTGCCAGCAGCTCCGGGGTAGGGGCCAATGAGCAGTTCTTC. V is TRBV7-2 and J is TRBJ2-1; tentatively, D is TRBD1 or TRBD2 (5 bases each). There are 14 residues in the CDR3. The V and J ends lost 4 bases and 6 bases respectively, with 13 bases between them. Germline CDR1 is SGHTA and CDR2 is FQGNSA.